The clone carrying this T cell receptor beta chain was picked up a small number of times. Its specificity is not known. The CDR3 covers 14 residues. Trimming stripped 7 bases from V and 4 bases from J, with 16 bases between. CDR1 is MNHEY, CDR2 SMNVEV, per germline (reference sequence). These data are taken from a study of blood T cells in healthy people across ages. Findings and caveats of the study: Both higher diversity and more naive CD4+ cells marked long-lived donors when set against aged donors.

Each individual donor underwent a draw of ten milliliters of peripheral blood. PBMCs numbering at least 6 million were isolated per sample. The second PCR ran about 6 to 12 cycles with a sample-barcoded 5' primer and J-beta primers. Every cDNA was tagged by a template-switch adaptor with 12 random nucleotides. One entry per CDR3 protein, called by TCRdb with MiXCR from the 5' RACE reads. The sample lists fewer than 2,000,000 distinct CDR3 sequences; approximately 32% were seen once. Sequencing input: blood. The V call is TRBV27, the J call TRBJ1-2; a possible D gene is TRBD1 (5 bases). This TCR derives from a woman aged 30 to 39 in good health. For the CDR3, the DNA is TGTGCCAGCACATCGAACCGGGACGGCTATGGCTACACCTTC. Amino acid sequence: CASTSNRDGYGYTF.